The 17 T cell receptor beta chains given below trace back to one sample, sequenced in a study of cytomegalovirus exposure and HLA in healthy donors. Amplification used 60 Vbeta primers and 13 Jbeta primers. Sequencing used immunoSEQ multiplex PCR; TCRdb keeps in-frame clones, though not all of them. This sample carries 40,000 to 50,000 clones, with less than 1.5% going to the ten biggest clones. What was sequenced was PBMCs. The source of these receptors is a man between 25 and 39 years old in good health and CMV-seronegative.

The chain recombines TRBV30 with TRBJ2-1, with D possibly being TRBD1 (6 bases). Germline CDR1 GTSNPN, CDR2 SVGIG (reference sequence). CDR3 length: 16 amino acids. The V and J ends lost 0 bases and 8 bases respectively, with 20 bases between them. The CDR3 spells CAWSVRSGVISDEQFF. The CDR3 DNA is TGTGCCTGGAGTGTCAGGTCAGGGGTGATTTCTGATGAGCAGTTCTTC.

The chain employs TRBV29-1 and TRBJ1-6; TRBD1 matches 7 bases. CDR3 length equals 13 residues. With 8 bases clipped from V and 7 bases from J, the junction kept 8 bases outside the gene matches. Per germline, CDR1 SQVTM and CDR2 ANQGSEA. The CDR3 region is CSISTGANSPLHF. The CDR3 DNA sequence: TGCAGCATTTCAACAGGGGCCAATTCACCCCTCCACTTT. Based on the CDR3 plus reference TRBV29-1 and TRBJ1-6, the full variable domain is SAVISQKPSRDICQRGTSLTIQCQVDSQVTMMFWYRQQPGQSLTLIATANQGSEATYESGFVIDKFPISRPNLTFSTLTVSNMSPEDSSIYLCSISTGANSPLHFGNGTRLTVT.

A word on this clone: Mismatch with germline at one junction end may stem from a read error. This chain joins TRBV7-7 and TRBJ2-1; 9 nucleotides agree with TRBD2. CDR1 and CDR2 (germline): SSHAT, FNYEAQ (reference sequence). The CDR3 runs to 18 residues. CDR3 bases: TGTGCTAGCAGCTTAGGAGTAGCGGGAGTCGGGGCTTGGAATGAGCAGTTCTTC. Amino acid sequence: CASSLGVAGVGAWNEQFF. Drawing the rest from reference TRBV7-7 and TRBJ2-1, the complete variable domain is GAGVSQSPRYKVTKRGQDVTLRCDPISSHATLYWYQQALGQGPEFLTYFNYEAQPDKSGLPSDRFSAERPEGSISTLTIQRTEQRDSAMYRCASSLGVAGVGAWNEQFFGPGTRLTVL.

The CDR3 DNA is TGCGCCAGCAGCCAATCCTCTCCTTCAACAGGGGGAAAAACTGAAGCTTTCTTT. Residues: CASSQSSPSTGGKTEAFF. The V gene is TRBV4-1, the J gene TRBJ1-1, with 8 bases identical to TRBD1. In germline, CDR1 is MGHRA, CDR2 YSYEKL. The CDR3 sequence is 18 residues long. J lost 5 bases, V lost 2 bases, and 16 bases had no gene match.

The chain couples TRBV30 to TRBJ1-6, with D maybe TRBD1 (5 bases). Germline loops: CDR1 GTSNPN, CDR2 SVGIG (reference sequence). CDR3 length: 13 amino acids. Between the trimmed V and J ends, which lost 3 bases and 10 bases, there was a span of 13 bases. DNA of the CDR3: TGTGCCTGGAGGGCTAAAGGGGCCTCACCCCTCCACTTT. This encodes CAWRAKGASPLHF.

The rearrangement uses TRBV5-4 and TRBJ2-7; D perhaps matches TRBD2 (6 bases). V shed 4 bases and J shed 2 bases, with 19 bases lying between them. The CDR3 has 16 amino acids. Germline CDR1 is SGHNT and CDR2 is YYREEE (reference sequence). The CDR3: CASSPTLTSNPYEQYF. CDR3 in DNA: TGTGCCAGCAGCCCCACCCTTACTAGCAATCCCTACGAGCAGTACTTC.

The chain is built from TRBV6-1 and TRBJ1-1; D not certain. Germline CDR1 reads MNHNS; CDR2 reads SASEGT. V gave up 6 bases and J gave up 10 bases, with 21 bases separating them. CDR3 length equals 14 residues. For the CDR3, the DNA is TGTGCCAGCAGGGACCGGGCCTCCCTACGGGGAGCTTTCTTT. Its protein is CASRDRASLRGAFF.

This sequence joins TRBV10-2 and TRBJ1-3; TRBD1 might be the D (6 bases). The germline CDR1 and CDR2 sequences are WSHSY and SAAADI. V lost 4 bases to trimming and J lost 0 bases, with 10 bases between them. The CDR3 is 15 residues long. CDR3 loop: CASSVGQHSGNTIYF. DNA of the CDR3: TGCGCCAGCAGTGTCGGACAGCACTCTGGAAACACCATATATTTT.

This chain links TRBV19 with TRBJ2-7; TRBD2 is a possible D gene (5 bases). Trimming took off 2 bases at V and 4 bases at J, with 12 bases between the two ends. There are 14 residues in the CDR3. The germline CDR1 and CDR2 sequences are LNHDA and SQIVND (reference sequence). CDR3 protein: CASSIRGGGYEQYF. The CDR3, as DNA: TGTGCCAGTAGTATACGGGGTGGAGGATACGAGCAGTACTTC.

The chain recombines TRBV19 with TRBJ1-6, with 9 bases matching TRBD1. V trimming: 8 bases; J trimming: 8 bases; junction bases outside the gene matches: 4. Germline CDR1 reads LNHDA; CDR2 reads SQIVND (reference sequence). The CDR3 sequence is 13 residues long. This CDR3 reads CASGGQGHSPLHF. As DNA, the CDR3 is TGTGCCAGTGGGGGACAGGGACATTCACCCCTCCACTTT.

This rearrangement joins TRBV18 to TRBJ2-2, with 7 bases matching TRBD2. Germline V gives CDR1 KGHSH, CDR2 LQKENI. This CDR3 has 15 amino acids. J lost 2 bases, V lost 3 bases, and 3 bases had no gene match. As DNA, the CDR3 is TGTGCCAGCTCACCGCGCGGGGGTAACACCGGGGAGCTGTTTTTT. Translating gives CASSPRGGNTGELFF.

This chain links TRBV6-5 with TRBJ2-7; 11 bases are a match to TRBD2. Germline lookup yields CDR1 MNHEY and CDR2 SVGAGI. V trimming: 8 bases; J trimming: 2 bases; junction bases outside the gene matches: 8. This CDR3 is 15 amino acids long. DNA of the CDR3: TGTGCCAGCTCTCTACTAGCGGGAGAACCCTACGAGCAGTACTTC. Translated, it gives CASSLLAGEPYEQYF.

This sequence joins TRBV29-1 and TRBJ1-2, with 8 bases matching TRBD1. Per germline, CDR1 SQVTM and CDR2 ANQGSEA. Losses at the gene ends were 8 bases for V and 0 bases for J; bases not matched to a gene: 11. The CDR3 covers 15 residues. The DNA of the CDR3 is TGCAGCATCCGCAGGGGGCAGTGGCCTAACTATGGCTACACCTTC. Its translation: CSIRRGQWPNYGYTF.

J is TRBJ2-3 and V is TRBV6-6; possibly TRBD1 for D (5 bases). The V and J ends lost 3 bases and 10 bases respectively, with 8 bases between them. This CDR3 contains 11 residues. Germline assignment: CDR1 MNHNY and CDR2 SVGAGI (reference sequence). CDR3 in DNA: TGTGCCAGCAGTTATACAGGCCCGCAGTATTTT. Residues: CASSYTGPQYF.

The chain has TRBV30 and TRBJ2-7; TRBD1 is a possible D gene (6 bases). CDR1 and CDR2 (germline): GTSNPN, SVGIG (reference sequence). The V gene lost 5 bases and the J gene lost 0 bases, with 11 bases spanning the gap. The CDR3 is 13 residues long. CDR3 sequence: CAWGTGSSYEQYF. CDR3 nucleotides: TGTGCCTGGGGAACAGGGAGCTCCTACGAGCAGTACTTC.

The chain employs TRBV4-3 and TRBJ2-7, with unresolved D. Germline V lookup: CDR1 LGHNA, CDR2 YSLEER. The germline V and J ends were trimmed by 1 base and 4 bases, with 8 bases remaining between them. The CDR3 is made up of 13 amino acids. The CDR3 DNA follows: TGCGCCAGCAGCCAAGCCCAGAAATACGAGCAGTACTTC. This sequence encodes CASSQAQKYEQYF.

This sequence joins TRBV6-1 and TRBJ2-7; maybe TRBD2 (6 bases). Trimming cost V 4 bases and J 2 bases, with 12 bases left between them. Per germline, CDR1 MNHNS and CDR2 SASEGT. The CDR3 consists of 14 residues. The CDR3 nucleotides read TGTGCCAGCAGTGGCGGGGAAAGCGCCTACGAGCAGTACTTC. This sequence encodes CASSGGESAYEQYF.